These 17 T cell receptor beta chains were sequenced from one sample in a study of blood T cell repertoires in COVID-19. This table comes from immunoSEQ multiplex PCR, and its TCRdb copy is limited to in-frame clones, with some not included. The data hold about 56,000 clones, with just under 75% observed a single time. Sequencing was performed on peripheral blood. The receptors here all came from a woman in her 70s with COVID-19, enrolled during active disease.

The J gene is TRBJ1-1, the V gene TRBV5-1, with TRBD1 matching 8 bases. V shed 0 bases, J shed 1 base, and the junction held 5 bases outside the gene matches. Germline CDR1 SGHRS, CDR2 YFSETQ. The CDR3 runs 16 residues. The CDR3 DNA reads TGCGCCAGCAGCTTGGGACAGGGGACGCGGAACACTGAAGCTTTCTTT. It is translated as CASSLGQGTRNTEAFF.

The J gene is TRBJ1-1, the V gene TRBV11-1; no definite D call. Germline loops: CDR1 SGHAT, CDR2 FQDESV (reference sequence). The V gene lost 1 base and the J gene lost 4 bases, with 7 bases spanning the gap. The length of the CDR3 is 13 residues. The DNA of the CDR3 is TGTGCCAGCAGCTTAGAACGGGGCACTGAAGCTTTCTTT. Its translation: CASSLERGTEAFF.

J is TRBJ1-1 and V is TRBV9, with no clear D. The CDR3 contains 14 residues. CDR1 is SGDLS, CDR2 YYNGEE, per germline. Trimming took off 0 bases at V and 5 bases at J, with 11 bases between the two ends. The CDR3 nucleotides are TGTGCCAGCAGCGTAGCGCTAGATTGGACTGAAGCTTTCTTT. Protein product: CASSVALDWTEAFF.

V is TRBV6-5 and J is TRBJ1-2; D possibly corresponds to TRBD1 (5 bases). This CDR3 has 11 residues. V was pared by 7 bases and J by 8 bases, with 11 bases between. The germline gives CDR1 MNHEY, CDR2 SVGAGI. CDR3 sequence: CASMTGVGYTF. DNA for the CDR3: TGTGCCAGCATGACGGGGGTAGGCTACACCTTC.

This clone was detected ten times or more. The rearrangement links TRBV19 to TRBJ1-1; D gene ambiguous. CDR3 length: 14 amino acids. Trimming took off 3 bases at V and 1 base at J, with 9 bases between the two ends. CDR1 is LNHDA and CDR2 is SQIVND in the germline V gene (reference sequence). DNA for the CDR3: TGTGCCAGTAGTATTACAGCTTCGAACACTGAAGCTTTCTTT. This translates into CASSITASNTEAFF.

The V gene is TRBV7-3, the J gene TRBJ2-1; the D gene is possibly TRBD2 (6 bases). The germline V and J ends were trimmed by 5 bases and 9 bases, with 17 bases remaining between them. This CDR3 is 14 amino acids long. Per germline, CDR1 SGHTA and CDR2 FQGTGA. Written as DNA, the CDR3 is TGTGCCAGCAGCCCCTCACTAGCTGTTGGTGAGCAGTTCTTC. Encoded protein: CASSPSLAVGEQFF.

This clone has only one observation. The chain couples TRBV5-6 to TRBJ1-1; 10 bases agree with TRBD1. The CDR3 runs to 16 residues. Germline lookup yields CDR1 SGHDT and CDR2 YYEEEE. With 2 bases clipped from V and 5 bases from J, the junction kept 9 bases outside the gene matches. The CDR3 DNA is TGTGCCAGCAGCTTAGGGACAGGGGCCCGGAAAACTGAAGCTTTCTTT. The encoded protein is CASSLGTGARKTEAFF.

The chain has TRBV6-5 and TRBJ2-2, with TRBD1 matching 12 bases. Looked up from germline, CDR1 is MNHEY and CDR2 is SVGAGI. This CDR3 is 14 amino acids long. V lost 7 bases to trimming and J lost 8 bases; unmatched junction nucleotides: 5. The CDR3 is CASKGTGGLGELFF. The CDR3 DNA reads as TGTGCCAGCAAAGGGACAGGGGGCCTTGGGGAGCTGTTTTTT.

This clone occurred many times. This chain joins TRBV7-2 and TRBJ1-1; 8 nucleotides match TRBD1. Germline-derived CDR1 and CDR2 are SGHTA and FQGNSA. The CDR3 is 16 amino acids. With V trimmed by 5 bases and J by 0 bases, 8 bases remained unmatched. The CDR3 sequence is CASSPRQGLVNTEAFF. CDR3 nucleotides: TGTGCCAGCAGCCCCCGACAGGGGTTGGTGAACACTGAAGCTTTCTTT.

The chain is built from TRBV19 and TRBJ2-2; tentatively, D is TRBD2 (6 bases). The length of the CDR3 is 14 residues. Trimming removed 6 bases from V and 2 bases from J, with 10 bases in between. Germline values: CDR1 LNHDA, CDR2 SQIVND (reference sequence). CDR3 in amino acids: CASRRDSNTGELFF. The DNA of the CDR3 is TGTGCCAGTAGGAGGGACTCCAACACCGGGGAGCTGTTTTTT. Combining the CDR3 with reference TRBV19 and TRBJ2-2 gives the whole variable domain DGGITQSPKYLFRKEGQNVTLSCEQNLNHDAMYWYRQDPGQGLRLIYYSQIVNDFQKGDIAEGYSVSREKKESFPLTVTSAQKNPTAFYLCASRRDSNTGELFFGEGSRLTVL.

CDR3 in DNA: TGTGCCAGTACCCCCGGACAGGGTTTCGTCTATGGCTACACCTTC. Protein sequence: CASTPGQGFVYGYTF. This sequence joins TRBV19 and TRBJ1-2; 8 bases are shared with TRBD1. The germline CDR1 and CDR2 sequences are LNHDA and SQIVND (reference sequence). Trimming cost V 7 bases and J 4 bases; bases outside gene matches: 11. The CDR3 has 15 residues.

The V gene is TRBV19, the J gene TRBJ1-4; 9 positions match TRBD1. J gave up 8 bases and V 4 bases, and 8 bases lay outside the gene matches. The CDR3 has 15 residues. Looked up from germline, CDR1 is LNHDA and CDR2 is SQIVND (reference sequence). CDR3 nucleotides: TGTGCCAGTAGTAAACCGGGACAGGGCGGCGAAAAACTGTTTTTT. Encoded protein: CASSKPGQGGEKLFF.

This clone was found many times. This rearrangement joins TRBV7-9 to TRBJ1-2, with unresolved D. The CDR3 has 13 residues. Germline CDR1 SEHNR, CDR2 FQNEAQ (reference sequence). V was cut by 5 bases and J by 4 bases, with 11 bases left in between. As DNA, the CDR3 is TGTGCCAGCAGCCAAGAGGTGGGCTATGGCTACACCTTC. It is translated as CASSQEVGYGYTF.

V is TRBV7-3 and J is TRBJ2-1; 7 bases align to TRBD2. The length of the CDR3 is 15 residues. Per germline, CDR1 SGHTA and CDR2 FQGTGA. Trimming removed 4 bases from V and 4 bases from J; junction bases left unmatched: 7. The CDR3 sequence is CASSSLSGAYNEQFF. The CDR3 DNA reads as TGTGCCAGCAGCTCACTCAGCGGGGCATACAATGAGCAGTTCTTC.

The chain employs TRBV7-2 and TRBJ2-2; TRBD2 aligns across 8 bases. The germline V gene encodes CDR1 SGHTA and CDR2 FQGNSA. With 0 bases clipped from V and 6 bases from J, the junction kept 3 bases outside the gene matches. The CDR3 loop spans 15 amino acids. The CDR3 spells CASSLALGRAGELFF. CDR3 nucleotide sequence: TGTGCCAGCAGCTTAGCGCTCGGGAGGGCCGGGGAGCTGTTTTTT.

This chain uses TRBV7-8 with TRBJ1-2; 9 bases map to TRBD1. In germline, CDR1 is SGHVS, CDR2 FQNEAQ. After removal of 2 bases from V and 4 bases from J, the junction contained 2 bases not matched to a gene. The CDR3 contains 14 residues. Here the CDR3 DNA reads TGTGCCAGCAGCTTACGGACAGGGGCCTATGGCTACACCTTC. This gives the protein CASSLRTGAYGYTF.

In DNA, the CDR3 is TGTGCCAGTAGGAAGACTAGCGGTGCTGAGCAGTTCTTC. This sequence encodes CASRKTSGAEQFF. The chain uses TRBV19 and TRBJ2-1, with TRBD2 matching 9 bases. Trimming cost V 6 bases and J 9 bases; bases outside gene matches: 6. The CDR3 consists of 13 residues. Germline CDR1 and CDR2: LNHDA and SQIVND (reference sequence).